Each of the 12 T cell receptor beta chains below was sequenced from the same sample in a study of tumor-infiltrating lymphocytes in primary liver carcinoma. From about 20-30 mg of unsorted bulk tissue, DNA and RNA were co-extracted together. The investigators made TCR beta cDNA from approximately 500 ng total RNA, using a constant-region primer. Three rounds of nested multiplex PCR with slightly modified ARM-PCR produced TCR beta libraries. The study ran its first two PCR rounds for roughly 11 cycles each, using TRBV1-TRBV30 forward primers and a C-beta reverse primer. TCRdb independently ran MiXCR on the multiplex PCR reads; one entry per CDR3 protein. The data contain roughly 120,000 distinct CDR3 sequences, roughly three fifths of them singletons. The specimen was liver tumor tissue from sampling region 3. Subset noted: tumor region T3, left-lateral pole. The receptors were sampled from a woman aged 55-70 years with primary liver carcinoma and hepatitis B virus infection.

This chain connects TRBV28 to TRBJ2-1; D gene unclear. Per germline, CDR1 MDHEN and CDR2 SYDVKM. The CDR3 is 14 amino acids. The V end lost 10 bases, the J end lost 1 base, and 14 bases lay between the germline ends. CDR3 DNA: TGTGCCAACAGACCCCCCGGGTCCTACAATGAGCAGTTCTTC. Translated, it gives CANRPPGSYNEQFF.

Worth noting for this clonotype: Sequence at one end of the junction differs from germline and may be a read error. The CDR3 coding sequence is TGTGCCAGCGCTTCCCTAGCGGGAAGTACAGATACCCAGTATTTT. This sequence encodes CASASLAGSTDTQYF. The V call is TRBV6-4, the J call TRBJ2-3, with TRBD2 matching over 9 bases. CDR3 length: 15 residues. Germline loops: CDR1 MRHNA, CDR2 SNTAGT.

Remarks on this clonotype: The junction and the germline gene differ at one end; a read error may be behind it. The chain combines TRBV11-2 with TRBJ2-3; the match to TRBD1 covers 9 bases. This CDR3 comprises 15 residues. Germline loops: CDR1 SGHAT, CDR2 FQNNGV. CDR3 in DNA: TGTGTCAGCAGCTTAGGGACAGGGAACACAGGTACGCAGTATTTT. It is translated as CVSSLGTGNTGTQYF.

As concerns this clonotype: Just one base apart from a much larger clone, this may be a read error. This chain links TRBV5-4 with TRBJ2-7, with D possibly being TRBD2 (5 bases). The CDR3 sequence is 14 residues long. Germline V gives CDR1 SGHNT, CDR2 YYREEE (reference sequence). The CDR3 nucleotides are TGTGCCATCAGCTCCCACGCGGGCCCGGACGAGCAGTACTTC. The encoded protein is CAISSHAGPDEQYF.

The chain recombines TRBV7-9 with TRBJ2-1; 9 bases match TRBD1. Germline trimming cut 4 bases from V and 14 bases from J; bases unmatched to any gene: 6. The CDR3 is made up of 12 amino acids. Germline CDR1 SEHNR, CDR2 FQNEAQ (reference sequence). In DNA, the CDR3 is TGTGCCAGCAGCTCCCAGGGACAGGGCAAGTTCTTC. This translates into CASSSQGQGKFF.

Concerning this clonotype: The CDR3 carries no conserved terminal phenylalanine or tryptophan, so it likely arises from a read error. This chain links TRBV10-1 with TRBJ2-3; D is perhaps TRBD2 (7 bases). The CDR3 length is 13 residues. Trimming pared 3 bases from V and 7 bases from J, leaving 11 bases between. The V gene's germline CDR1 is WNHNN and CDR2 SYGVQD (reference sequence). CDR3 nucleotides: TGCGCCAGCAGTGACGCGGGGGCCTATACGCAGTATCTT. Encoded protein: CASSDAGAYTQYL.

Details on this clonotype: A much larger clone differs from this one at a single base, so this may be a read error. The chain combines TRBV7-9 with TRBJ2-7; D is ambiguous. Germline assignment: CDR1 SEHNR and CDR2 FQNEAQ (reference sequence). The CDR3 loop spans 14 amino acids. The CDR3 nucleotides read TGTGCCAGCAGCTTATCCGCCGGATCCTACAAGCAGTACTTC. Translated, it gives CASSLSAGSYKQYF. Full variable domain (missing parts from reference TRBV7-9 and TRBJ2-7): DTGVSQNPRHKITKRGQNVTFRCDPISEHNRLYWYRQTLGQGPEFLTYFQNEAQLEKSRLLSDRFSAERPKGSFSTLEIQRTEQGDSAMYLCASSLSAGSYKQYFGPGTRLTVT.

On this clonotype: This CDR3 is missing its conserved last phenylalanine or tryptophan, likely due to a read error. The chain is built from TRBV12-3 or TRBV12-4 and TRBJ2-5; D might be TRBD1 or TRBD2, each matching 5 bases. The CDR3 has 15 amino acids. The CDR3 nucleotides read TGTGCCAGCAGGCCCGGGGCAGGGCTGAAGGAGACTCAGTACATC. This sequence encodes CASRPGAGLKETQYI.

This clonotype was detected many times. The chain joins TRBV5-6 to TRBJ2-5, with TRBD1 identical over 9 bases. Unmatched junction bases numbered 12, after V lost 2 bases and J lost 4 bases. The V gene's germline CDR1 is SGHDT and CDR2 YYEEEE. The CDR3 covers 17 residues. The CDR3 spells CASSFYPDRGFRETQYF. In DNA, the CDR3 is TGTGCCAGCAGCTTCTATCCGGACAGGGGATTTCGAGAGACCCAGTACTTC.

About this clonotype itself: The junction and the germline gene differ at one end; a read error may be behind it. V and J are TRBV12-3 or TRBV12-4 and TRBJ2-3; D is possibly TRBD1 (6 bases). The CDR3 contains 15 residues. The DNA of the CDR3 is TGCGCCAGCAGTTTCACCCTAGGGGGAACAGATACGCAGTATTTT. The encoded protein is CASSFTLGGTDTQYF.

With respect to this clonotype: A read error may be the cause here, since a much bigger clone is one base away. This chain uses TRBV6-2 or TRBV6-3 with TRBJ2-5; no reliable D call. CDR3 length equals 14 residues. CDR1 and CDR2 from the germline V gene are MNHEY and SVGEGT. V lost 5 bases to trimming and J lost 7 bases, with 17 bases between them. The CDR3 here is CASSKVPSVWTQYF. In DNA form, the CDR3 reads TGTGCCAGCAGTAAGGTCCCATCTGTTTGGACCCAGTACTTC.

Details on this clonotype: The junction and the germline gene differ at one end; a read error may be behind it. The rearrangement uses TRBV11-2 and TRBJ2-2, with 11 bases matching TRBD2. The CDR3 has 15 residues. The germline CDR1 and CDR2 sequences are SGHAT and FQNNGV. The CDR3 sequence: CASSSGLAATGELFF. The CDR3, as DNA: TGTGCCAGCAGCTCGGGACTAGCGGCTACCGGTGAGCTGTTTTTT.